These T cell receptor beta chains were read from a single sample in a study of graft-versus-host responses after intestinal transplantation. Assay: immunoSEQ multiplex PCR; the TCRdb copy retains only in-frame clones and omits some. Among some 27,000 clones listed, 80% to 95% were seen once. Sample: PBMCs, taken 18 days after transplant. The receptors derive from a human patient who received an intestinal transplant, so some T cells may come from the graft donor. The CDR3 runs from the conserved cysteine through the conserved F or W. The D gene is left open where the match is weak.

v_gene: TRBV7-9; d_gene: .; j_gene: TRBJ2-1; CDR3aa: CASSLDTGVRGPHREQFF; CDR3nt: TGTGCCAGCAGCTTAGACACGGGGGTGAGGGGCCCCCACAGGGAGCAGTTCTTC
v_gene: TRBV4-1; d_gene: TRBD1; j_gene: TRBJ1-2; CDR3aa: CASSQVAHPGQGSYGYTF; CDR3nt: TGCGCCAGCAGCCAGGTGGCCCACCCGGGACAGGGTTCGTATGGCTACACCTTC
v_gene: TRBV4-1; d_gene: TRBD1; j_gene: TRBJ2-1; CDR3aa: CASSQAKGGHEQFF; CDR3nt: TGCGCCAGCAGCCAAGCTAAAGGGGGCCATGAGCAGTTCTTC
v_gene: TRBV11-2; d_gene: TRBD2; j_gene: TRBJ2-1; CDR3aa: CASSLAAGGYNEQFF; CDR3nt: TGTGCCAGCAGCTTAGCGGCGGGGGGCTACAATGAGCAGTTCTTC
v_gene: TRBV7-6; d_gene: TRBD2; j_gene: TRBJ2-3; CDR3aa: CASSLPTNPTSGGPSSTDTQYF; CDR3nt: TGTGCCAGCAGCTTACCGACTAACCCGACTAGCGGGGGGCCCTCTAGCACAGATACGCAGTATTTT
v_gene: TRBV7-6; d_gene: .; j_gene: TRBJ2-3; CDR3aa: CASSLAGGEGVADTQYF; CDR3nt: TGTGCCAGCAGCTTAGCGGGTGGCGAGGGAGTGGCTGATACGCAGTATTTT
v_gene: TRBV7-9; d_gene: TRBD1; j_gene: TRBJ2-5; CDR3aa: CASSLKTGKETQYF; CDR3nt: TGTGCCAGCAGCTTAAAGACAGGGAAAGAGACCCAGTACTTC
v_gene: TRBV5-1; d_gene: TRBD1; j_gene: TRBJ2-7; CDR3aa: CASSTDRVYEQYF; CDR3nt: TGCGCCAGCAGCACGGACAGGGTCTACGAGCAGTACTTC
v_gene: TRBV10-3; d_gene: TRBD2; j_gene: TRBJ2-1; CDR3aa: CAISESNLGLSYNEQFF; CDR3nt: TGTGCCATCAGTGAGTCGAATCTGGGACTATCGTACAATGAGCAGTTCTTC
v_gene: TRBV30; d_gene: TRBD1; j_gene: TRBJ2-7; CDR3aa: CAWSVPGGLSSYEQYF; CDR3nt: TGTGCCTGGAGTGTACCAGGGGGCCTTAGCTCCTACGAGCAGTACTTC